The 9 T cell receptor beta chains listed next were all sequenced from one sample in a study of blood T cell repertoires in COVID-19. TCRdb's copy holds only in-frame clones and misses some; the assay was immunoSEQ multiplex PCR. The sample contains a few hundred thousand clones, about nine tenths of which appear only once. The material sequenced was peripheral blood. These receptor sequences come from a woman in her thirties or forties who had recovered from COVID-19.

The CDR3 sequence: CASSIVGGTNYGYTF. The CDR3 region has the DNA TGTGCCAGTAGTATAGTCGGGGGGACTAACTATGGCTACACCTTC. The chain is built from TRBV19 and TRBJ1-2, with D possibly being TRBD1 (5 bases). The germline V gene has CDR1 LNHDA and CDR2 SQIVND (reference sequence). Trimming cost V 1 base and J 0 bases, with 9 bases left between them. This CDR3 is 15 amino acids long.

The chain joins TRBV25-1 to TRBJ1-5; D unclear. Germline-derived CDR1 and CDR2 are MGHDK and SYGVNS. Trimming took off 1 base at V and 9 bases at J, with 10 bases between the two ends. This CDR3 is built from 13 residues. CDR3 DNA sequence: TGTGCCAGCAGTGAATTCCCCCGCGGGCCCCAGCATTTT. It yields the protein CASSEFPRGPQHF.

This clone appeared a few times. The chain combines TRBV27 with TRBJ1-5; the D gene is possibly TRBD1 (6 bases). Germline-derived CDR1 and CDR2 are MNHEY and SMNVEV (reference sequence). V shed 3 bases and J shed 0 bases, with 9 bases lying between them. The CDR3 spans 15 residues. The CDR3 nucleotides are TGTGCCAGCAGTTTTGGGGGACATAGCAATCAGCCCCAGCATTTT. This gives the protein CASSFGGHSNQPQHF.

The chain uses TRBV11-3 and TRBJ2-7; D possibly corresponds to TRBD1 (6 bases). CDR1 is SGHNT and CDR2 is YENEEA in the germline V gene. This CDR3 has 15 amino acids. V lost 1 base and J 3 bases, leaving 13 bases between the germline ends. The DNA of the CDR3 is TGTGCCAGCAGCTTAGGAGACGCAGGGGTCTACGAGCAGTACTTC. Amino acids: CASSLGDAGVYEQYF.

V and J are TRBV10-3 and TRBJ2-3; tentative D call: TRBD1 (6 bases). CDR1 is ENHRY and CDR2 is SYGVKD in the germline V gene. CDR3 length equals 15 residues. V lost 4 bases, J lost 0 bases, and 11 bases lay in between. The CDR3 region has the DNA TGTGCCATCAGTGGACAGGCCAGTAGCACAGATACGCAGTATTTT. As protein: CAISGQASSTDTQYF.

J is TRBJ2-7 and V is TRBV14; 11 nucleotides line up with TRBD1. V lost 1 base to trimming and J lost 3 bases; unmatched junction nucleotides: 5. From germline, CDR1 is SGHDN and CDR2 FVKESK. The CDR3 has 16 amino acids. The CDR3 sequence: CASSQGGTGGYYEQYF. The CDR3 DNA reads as TGTGCCAGCAGCCAAGGAGGGACAGGGGGGTACTACGAGCAGTACTTC.

The rearrangement joins TRBV7-9 to TRBJ1-2, with TRBD1 matching over 10 bases. The ends lost 5 bases at V and 4 bases at J; junction bases unmatched: 10. Per germline, CDR1 SEHNR and CDR2 FQNEAQ (reference sequence). The CDR3 runs to 16 residues. CDR3 sequence reads: CASSVTGTGVGYGYTF. CDR3 nucleotides: TGTGCCAGCAGCGTTACCGGGACAGGGGTGGGCTATGGCTACACCTTC.

The DNA of the CDR3 is TGTGCCAGCAGTTCAGGGGCAAATGGCTACACCTTC. Translating it yields CASSSGANGYTF. V gene TRBV27 combines with J gene TRBJ1-2, with D perhaps matching TRBD1 (6 bases). Germline V gene sequence: CDR1 MNHEY, CDR2 SMNVEV (reference sequence). The CDR3 covers 12 residues. Trimming stripped 4 bases from V and 6 bases from J, with 9 bases between.

J is TRBJ2-1 and V is TRBV30; 7 bases are shared with TRBD2. The germline V gene encodes CDR1 GTSNPN and CDR2 SVGIG (reference sequence). The length of the CDR3 is 14 residues. V lost 0 bases and J lost 7; bases outside the gene matches: 6. The CDR3 spells CAWSVVAGANEQFF. CDR3 nucleotides: TGTGCCTGGAGTGTGGTAGCGGGCGCGAATGAGCAGTTCTTC.